These 23 T cell receptor beta chains came from one sample sequenced in a study of cytomegalovirus exposure and HLA in healthy donors. Amplification used 60 Vbeta primers and 13 Jbeta primers. Sequencing used immunoSEQ multiplex PCR; TCRdb keeps in-frame clones, though not all of them. This sample yields about 110,000 clones, of which 70% to 90% are seen a single time; 1.5% to 2% belongs to the top ten. Sequencing input: PBMCs. These receptors all stem from a man aged 35 to 55 in good health and CMV-seronegative.

This chain joins TRBV6-5 and TRBJ1-6; no clear D gene. This CDR3 comprises 15 residues. With 4 bases removed from V and 5 bases from J, the gap between germline ends came to 12 bases. The germline V gene has CDR1 MNHEY and CDR2 SVGAGI. The CDR3 nucleotides read TGTGCCAGCAGTTTGGAGGGTTTTCATAATTCACCCCTCCACTTT. It codes for CASSLEGFHNSPLHF.

This chain joins TRBV7-8 and TRBJ2-6; D might be TRBD1 (5 bases). The V end lost 4 bases, the J end lost 0 bases, and 16 bases lay between the germline ends. The CDR3 length is 18 residues. Germline CDR1 reads SGHVS; CDR2 reads FQNEAQ. The DNA of the CDR3 is TGTGCCAGCAGCTCCCCCGGACAAACACACTCTGGGGCCAACGTCCTGACTTTC. Translating it yields CASSSPGQTHSGANVLTF. Full variable domain (remainder filled in from reference TRBV7-8 and TRBJ2-6): GAGVSQSPRYKVAKRGQDVALRCDPISGHVSLFWYQQALGQGPEFLTYFQNEAQLDKSGLPSDRFFAERPEGSVSTLKIQRTQQEDSAVYLCASSSPGQTHSGANVLTFGAGSRLTVL.

The chain has TRBV5-5 and TRBJ1-2; weak D call: TRBD1 (5 bases). The V and J ends lost 0 bases and 6 bases respectively, with 9 bases between them. The CDR3 contains 13 residues. Germline V gene lookup returns CDR1 SGHKS and CDR2 YYEKEE (reference sequence). CDR3 nucleotides: TGTGCCAGCAGCTTGGGACAGACCAATGGCTACACCTTC. Encoded protein: CASSLGQTNGYTF.

This clone came up once. The J gene is TRBJ1-2, the V gene TRBV5-1; 10 bases match TRBD1. Germline V gives CDR1 SGHRS, CDR2 YFSETQ. V lost 0 bases and J lost 9; bases outside the gene matches: 2. The CDR3 is 13 residues long. Written as DNA, the CDR3 is TGCGCCAGCAGCTTGGGACAGGGGGCGAGCTACACCTTC. It encodes CASSLGQGASYTF.

CDR3 sequence (DNA): TGTGCCAGCAGTTTGATTAGGAGGACAGGCGTGGAAAAACTGTTTTTT. This gives the protein CASSLIRRTGVEKLFF. The V and J genes are TRBV28 and TRBJ1-4; TRBD1 matches at 7 bases. The V segment lost 3 bases and the J segment 8 bases; nucleotides outside the gene matches: 12. CDR3 length equals 16 residues. Germline V gene lookup returns CDR1 MDHEN and CDR2 SYDVKM.

This clone was detected only once. One junction end disagrees with the germline gene, perhaps due to a read error. The V and J genes are TRBV18 and TRBJ1-2, with D possibly being TRBD1 (6 bases). In germline, CDR1 is KGHSH, CDR2 LQKENI. The CDR3 covers 15 residues. CDR3 DNA sequence: TGTGCCAGTTCACCTGCAGGGGATCCTAACTATGGCTACACCTTC. This translates into CASSPAGDPNYGYTF.

CDR3 residues: CASSPGTDSNQPQHF. CDR3 nucleotides: TGTGCCAGCAGTCCCGGGACAGATAGCAATCAGCCCCAGCATTTT. This chain connects TRBV2 to TRBJ1-5, with 7 bases identical to TRBD1. Germline trimming cut 5 bases from V and 0 bases from J; bases unmatched to any gene: 4. The germline gives CDR1 SNHLY, CDR2 FYNNEI. The CDR3 is 15 residues long.

The chain's CDR3 is CASSEQGGGTEAFF. The CDR3 DNA sequence: TGTGCCAGCAGTGAACAGGGTGGAGGGACTGAAGCTTTCTTT. The rearrangement uses TRBV2 and TRBJ1-1; D possibly corresponds to TRBD1 (5 bases). Germline values: CDR1 SNHLY, CDR2 FYNNEI. V lost 2 bases and J lost 5, with 12 bases in between. The CDR3 sequence is 14 residues long.

This clone appeared a few times. The rearrangement joins TRBV5-4 to TRBJ2-1, with D tentatively TRBD2 (6 bases). Germline CDR1 is SGHNT and CDR2 is YYREEE (reference sequence). Trimming took 3 bases from V and 8 from J, leaving 15 bases between them. The CDR3 has 14 residues. The CDR3 is CASSSLGGVDEQFF. The CDR3 nucleotides read TGTGCCAGCAGCTCCCTGGGCGGGGTCGATGAGCAGTTCTTC.

The V gene is TRBV19, the J gene TRBJ1-5; TRBD1 might be the D (5 bases). CDR3 size: 13 residues. Trimming pared 7 bases from V and 3 bases from J, leaving 10 bases between. Germline-derived CDR1 and CDR2 are LNHDA and SQIVND (reference sequence). The DNA of the CDR3 is TGTGCCAGTACAGGGTGGGCCAATCAGCCCCAGCATTTT. This translates into CASTGWANQPQHF.

The CDR3 region is CASSQGGTARGYTF. The CDR3 DNA follows: TGCGCCAGCAGCCAAGGGGGGACAGCCCGTGGCTACACCTTC. The rearrangement uses TRBV4-1 and TRBJ1-2; 7 nucleotides agree with TRBD1. Germline V gene data show CDR1 as MGHRA and CDR2 as YSYEKL. The CDR3 has 14 residues. With V trimmed by 1 base and J by 7 bases, 6 bases remained unmatched.

CDR3 in amino acids: CASSEFLQGTGNTEAFF. The CDR3 nucleotides read TGTGCCAGCAGTGAATTCCTTCAAGGGACAGGGAATACTGAAGCTTTCTTT. V is TRBV25-1 and J is TRBJ1-1, with 9 bases identical to TRBD1. Germline CDR1 MGHDK, CDR2 SYGVNS. Germline trimming cut 1 base from V and 5 bases from J; bases unmatched to any gene: 11. The CDR3 is made up of 17 amino acids.

J is TRBJ1-1 and V is TRBV29-1; the D gene is possibly TRBD1 (5 bases). The CDR3 is 13 amino acids. Trimming stripped 4 bases from V and 3 bases from J, with 12 bases between. Germline loops: CDR1 SQVTM, CDR2 ANQGSEA. CDR3: CSVGRGGDTEAFF. In DNA, the CDR3 is TGCAGCGTTGGCCGAGGAGGGGACACTGAAGCTTTCTTT.

The chain joins TRBV29-1 to TRBJ1-1; D gene ambiguous. Trimming cost V 7 bases and J 6 bases, with 15 bases left between them. The CDR3 covers 12 residues. Germline V gene sequence: CDR1 SQVTM, CDR2 ANQGSEA. The CDR3, as DNA: TGCAGCGGAATTACTCAACAGCCTGAAGCTTTCTTT. Translation gives CSGITQQPEAFF.

CDR3: CASSLDPAGKQETQYF. The CDR3 bases are TGTGCCAGCAGCTTGGATCCGGCGGGGAAGCAAGAGACCCAGTACTTC. The chain joins TRBV5-4 to TRBJ2-5, with D maybe TRBD2 (6 bases). The CDR3 totals 16 residues. V was shortened by 0 bases and J by 2 bases, with 14 bases between the two germline ends. Germline-derived CDR1 and CDR2 are SGHNT and YYREEE (reference sequence).

The chain combines TRBV14 with TRBJ1-6, with D possibly TRBD1 on 6 matching bases. The V gene lost 7 bases and the J gene lost 7 bases, with 11 bases spanning the gap. CDR3 length: 13 amino acids. Germline CDR1 reads SGHDN; CDR2 reads FVKESK. CDR3 protein: CASKGEPNSPLHF. The CDR3 DNA sequence: TGTGCCAGCAAGGGGGAACCAAATTCACCCCTCCACTTT.

The rearrangement links TRBV7-9 to TRBJ2-1; possibly TRBD2 for D (5 bases). V lost 2 bases to trimming and J lost 6 bases, with 11 bases between them. CDR1 and CDR2 (germline): SEHNR, FQNEAQ (reference sequence). The CDR3 covers 14 residues. The CDR3 region has the DNA TGTGCCAGCAGCTTAACTAGTCCCGGCAATGAGCAGTTCTTC. Protein: CASSLTSPGNEQFF.

As DNA, the CDR3 is TGTGCCAGCAGCTTAGTAGGCGGGGGCGGCGGCGGGGAGCTGTTTTTT. Translated, it gives CASSLVGGGGGGELFF. This sequence joins TRBV7-2 and TRBJ2-2, with D possibly TRBD2 on 7 matching bases. Per the germline V gene, CDR1 is SGHTA and CDR2 is FQGNSA. Trimming removed 1 base from V and 7 bases from J, with 16 bases in between. The CDR3 consists of 16 residues.

The chain joins TRBV6-5 to TRBJ1-3; possible D gene TRBD1, 5 bases. The CDR3 covers 15 residues. Germline V gives CDR1 MNHEY, CDR2 SVGAGI. Trimming left V 2 bases short and J 0 bases short, with 8 bases between. The CDR3 sequence is CASSYDSTSGNTIYF. CDR3 nucleotide sequence: TGTGCCAGCAGTTACGACAGTACCTCTGGAAACACCATATATTTT.

The rearrangement links TRBV7-9 to TRBJ1-6; no clear D gene. V gave up 0 bases and J gave up 7 bases, with 4 bases separating them. Germline V gene sequence: CDR1 SEHNR, CDR2 FQNEAQ (reference sequence). This CDR3 comprises 13 residues. The CDR3 loop is CASSLAQNSPLHF. The CDR3 bases are TGTGCCAGCAGCTTAGCGCAGAATTCACCCCTCCACTTT.

This sequence joins TRBV28 and TRBJ1-6; perhaps TRBD1 as D (6 bases). The V end was cut by 1 base, the J end by 10 bases, with 14 bases between. The CDR3 has 15 residues. In germline, CDR1 is MDHEN, CDR2 SYDVKM. CDR3 in amino acids: CASSLSSGVGSPLHF. As DNA, the CDR3 is TGTGCCAGCAGTTTATCATCAGGGGTAGGCTCACCCCTCCACTTT.

The chain has TRBV7-2 and TRBJ1-2; D is unclear. This CDR3 is 17 amino acids long. V gave up 3 bases and J gave up 1 base, with 18 bases separating them. The germline gives CDR1 SGHTA, CDR2 FQGNSA. The CDR3 is CASSFSSEAANNYGYTF. CDR3 nucleotide sequence: TGTGCCAGCAGCTTTTCGAGTGAGGCAGCGAATAACTATGGCTACACCTTC. Based on the CDR3 plus reference TRBV7-2 and TRBJ1-2, the full variable domain is GAGVSQSPSNKVTEKGKDVELRCDPISGHTALYWYRQSLGQGLEFLIYFQGNSAPDKSGLPSDRFSAERTGGSVSTLTIQRTQQEDSAVYLCASSFSSEAANNYGYTFGSGTRLTVV.

This chain joins TRBV15 and TRBJ1-1; a possible D gene is TRBD1 (5 bases). CDR1 is LNHNV and CDR2 is YYDKDF in the germline V gene (reference sequence). The CDR3 covers 14 residues. The V end was cut by 3 bases, the J end by 1 base, with 9 bases between. Here the CDR3 reads CATSRGRANTEAFF. CDR3 nucleotides: TGTGCCACCAGCAGGGGCAGGGCGAACACTGAAGCTTTCTTT.